The rows below give T cell receptor beta chains drawn from one sample of a study of T cell changes during pregnancy in multiple sclerosis. Sequencing used immunoSEQ multiplex PCR; TCRdb keeps in-frame clones, though not all of them. The sample records about 120,000 clones, approximately 94% being singletons. The sample in question was peripheral blood, obtained before pregnancy. These receptor sequences come from a female donor with multiple sclerosis, enrolled in a pregnancy study. Both conserved end residues are part of each CDR3. D genes are given only for firm matches. A row's size may be missing; if present it is once, few, many or a size class.

CDR3 protein: CASSEWRGAGNTIYF
CDR3 DNA: TGTGCCAGCAGTGAATGGAGGGGCGCCGGAAACACCATATATTTT
clone size: -
J gene: TRBJ1-3
D gene: -
V gene: TRBV2

CDR3 protein: CATSRGRSGGRTEAFF
CDR3 DNA: TGTGCCACCAGCAGGGGACGCTCGGGGGGACGGACTGAAGCTTTCTTT
clone size: -
J gene: TRBJ1-1
D gene: -
V gene: TRBV15

CDR3 protein: CASEIDRLNTEAFF
CDR3 DNA: TGTGCCAGTGAGATAGACAGGCTGAACACTGAAGCTTTCTTT
clone size: -
J gene: TRBJ1-1
D gene: -
V gene: TRBV6-1

CDR3 protein: CASSSLGVGNTIYF
CDR3 DNA: TGTGCCAGCAGCTCGCTAGGGGTTGGAAACACCATATATTTT
clone size: -
J gene: TRBJ1-3
D gene: -
V gene: TRBV11-2

CDR3 protein: CASSLSGQPNTEAFF
CDR3 DNA: TGTGCCAGCAGTTTATCGGGACAACCGAACACTGAAGCTTTCTTT
clone size: -
J gene: TRBJ1-1
D gene: -
V gene: TRBV27

CDR3 protein: CASSIRTATSYEQYF
CDR3 DNA: TGTGCCAGTAGTATAAGGACAGCGACCTCCTACGAGCAGTACTTC
clone size: -
J gene: TRBJ2-7
D gene: -
V gene: TRBV19

CDR3 protein: CASSEALGGRALGLYEQYF
CDR3 DNA: TGTGCCAGCAGTGAAGCGCTTGGCGGGAGGGCCTTAGGTCTCTACGAGCAGTACTTC
clone size: once
J gene: TRBJ2-7
D gene: TRBD2
V gene: TRBV6-1

CDR3 protein: CASSFRGGTYEQYF
CDR3 DNA: TGTGCCAGCAGCTTTAGGGGGGGGACCTACGAGCAGTACTTC
clone size: -
J gene: TRBJ2-7
D gene: -
V gene: TRBV5-5

CDR3 protein: CASSEIGVLAKNIQYF
CDR3 DNA: TGCGCCAGCAGTGAGATAGGGGTCTTAGCCAAAAACATTCAGTACTTC
clone size: -
J gene: TRBJ2-4
D gene: -
V gene: TRBV10-1

CDR3 protein: CATGTRRSTDTQYF
CDR3 DNA: TGTGCAACCGGGACTAGGAGGAGCACAGATACGCAGTATTTT
clone size: -
J gene: TRBJ2-3
D gene: TRBD2
V gene: TRBV28

CDR3 protein: CASSWDSEQFF
CDR3 DNA: TGTGCCAGCAGCTGGGACTCTGAGCAGTTCTTC
clone size: -
J gene: TRBJ2-1
D gene: -
V gene: TRBV27